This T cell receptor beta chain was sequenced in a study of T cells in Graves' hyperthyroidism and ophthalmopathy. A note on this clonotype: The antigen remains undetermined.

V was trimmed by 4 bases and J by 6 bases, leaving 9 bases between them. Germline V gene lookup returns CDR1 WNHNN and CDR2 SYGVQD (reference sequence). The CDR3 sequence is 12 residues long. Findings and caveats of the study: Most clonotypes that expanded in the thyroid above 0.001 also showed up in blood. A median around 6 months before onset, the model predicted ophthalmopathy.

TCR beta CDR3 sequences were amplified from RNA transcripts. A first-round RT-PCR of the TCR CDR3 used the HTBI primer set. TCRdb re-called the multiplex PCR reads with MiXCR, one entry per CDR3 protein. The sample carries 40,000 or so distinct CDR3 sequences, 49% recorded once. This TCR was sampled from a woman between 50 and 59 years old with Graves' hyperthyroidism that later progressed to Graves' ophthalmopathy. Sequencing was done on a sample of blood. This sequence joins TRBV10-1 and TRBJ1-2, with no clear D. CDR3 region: CASSGRDHGYTF. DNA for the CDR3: TGCGCCAGCAGTGGAAGGGATCATGGCTACACCTTC.